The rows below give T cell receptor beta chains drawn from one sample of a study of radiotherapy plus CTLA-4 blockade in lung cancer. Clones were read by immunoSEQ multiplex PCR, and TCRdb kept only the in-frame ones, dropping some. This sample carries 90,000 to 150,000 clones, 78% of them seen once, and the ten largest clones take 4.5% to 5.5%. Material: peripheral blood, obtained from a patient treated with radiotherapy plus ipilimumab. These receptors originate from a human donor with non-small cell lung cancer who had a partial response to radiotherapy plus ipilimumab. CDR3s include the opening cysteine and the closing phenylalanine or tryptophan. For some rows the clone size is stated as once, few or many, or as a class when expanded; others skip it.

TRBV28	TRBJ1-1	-	CASSLWQEAFF
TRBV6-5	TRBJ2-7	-	CASSYRRAGNEQYF
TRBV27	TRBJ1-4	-	CASSFGTGDEKLFF
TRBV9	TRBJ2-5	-	CASSGPTSGQETQYF
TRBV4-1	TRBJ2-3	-	CASSHSGQGTDTQYF
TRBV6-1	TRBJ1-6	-	CASSGVTGGDSPLHF
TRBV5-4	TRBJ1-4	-	CASSSGTGGRANEKLFF
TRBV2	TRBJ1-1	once	CASSGELNTEAFF
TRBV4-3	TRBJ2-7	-	CASSQEGQGFYEQYF
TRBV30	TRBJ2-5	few	CAWMRAGGVTQYF
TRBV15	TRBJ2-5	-	CATSRDKGETQYF
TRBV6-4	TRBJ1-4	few	CASRQDRGSEKLFF
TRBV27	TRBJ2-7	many	CASSRRHSYEQYF
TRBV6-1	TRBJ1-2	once	CASRFRDSYGYTF
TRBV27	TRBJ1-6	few	CASSLGDRAPALHF
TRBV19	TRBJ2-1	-	CASSIGGRTSGYNEQFF
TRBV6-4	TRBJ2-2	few	CAGGQGAGELFF
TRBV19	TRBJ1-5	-	CASSIGGSNQPQHF
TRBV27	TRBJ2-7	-	CASSLLAGGYEQYF
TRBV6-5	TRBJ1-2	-	CASSRDRIYGYTF
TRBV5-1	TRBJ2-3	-	CASSLWASSYTDTQYF
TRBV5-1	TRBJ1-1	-	CASSALGDNTEAFF
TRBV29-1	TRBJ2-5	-	CSAQGGSPQETQYF
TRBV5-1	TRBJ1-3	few	CASSPDSSSGNTIYF
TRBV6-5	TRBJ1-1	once	CASSQGLGTEAFF
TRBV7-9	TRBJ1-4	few	CASSGGQHINEKLFF
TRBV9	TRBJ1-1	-	CASSTHRDGDTEAFF
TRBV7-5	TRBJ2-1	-	CVRSTWDSDNEQFF
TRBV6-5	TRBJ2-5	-	CASSPRLDSQKTQYF
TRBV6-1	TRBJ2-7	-	CASSDPGGTIPSF
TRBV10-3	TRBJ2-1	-	CAISGQRDNEQFF
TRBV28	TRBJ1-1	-	CASSFPIRGTGSSMNTEAFF
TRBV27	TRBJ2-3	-	CASSLFGSGRLDTQYF
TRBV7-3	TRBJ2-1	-	CASSLAGPYNEQFF
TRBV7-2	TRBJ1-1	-	CASSTSGGITEAFF
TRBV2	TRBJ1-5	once	CASRAGTGLGGFNQPQHF
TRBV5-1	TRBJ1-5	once	CASSLGQGAWQPQHF
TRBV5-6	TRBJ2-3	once	CASSLVGGDRVEDTQYF
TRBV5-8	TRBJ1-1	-	CASSWGQGNTEAFF
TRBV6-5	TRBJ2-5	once	CASSAGRGTQYF
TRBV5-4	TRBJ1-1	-	CASSRGQVAFF
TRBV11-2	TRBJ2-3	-	CASSVGTSGPDTQYF
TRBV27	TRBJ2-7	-	CASSQQTGTAVREQYF